This T cell receptor (beta chain) was found in a study of regulatory T cells in long-lasting Graves disease. Study-level points and caveats: Persistent patients shared more public clonotypes (under 3,000) than newly diagnosed patients (around 910).

In building TCR beta libraries, iRepertoire HTBI primers were used together with Arm-PCR of CDR3 regions. TCRdb reprocessed the multiplex PCR reads via MiXCR and lists one record per CDR3 protein. The sample consists of about 560,000 distinct CDR3 sequences, approximately 16% of them appearing once. Described time point: newly diagnosed GD, antithyroid drugs for less than 3 months. The TCR library was made from RNA extracted from PBMCs. With respect to this clonotype: The antigen is unknown.

Germline V gene data show CDR1 as ENHRY and CDR2 as SYGVKD. The CDR3 is 14 amino acids. After removal of 3 bases from V and 10 bases from J, the junction contained 7 bases not matched to a gene. These data were likewise used in another study, on T cells in Graves' hyperthyroidism and ophthalmopathy. From that report: TCR CDR3 underwent first-round RT-PCR with the HTBI primer set.

The origin of this receptor is a man in his late teens or twenties with Graves disease. The specimen was peripheral blood mononuclear cells (PBMCs), collected at new diagnosis, from a patient treated with antithyroid drugs. The chain uses TRBV10-3 and TRBJ2-1; 9 bases fit TRBD2. Here the CDR3 reads CAISDETSGGEQFF. The CDR3 DNA is TGTGCCATCAGTGATGAGACTAGCGGAGGGGAGCAGTTCTTC.